Reported below is one T cell receptor (beta chain). Its matching antigen is unknown. At one end the junction does not follow the germline gene, possibly because of a read error. This record comes from a study of graft-versus-host responses after intestinal transplantation. About the research overall: Recipients uniformly received anti-thymocyte globulin induction, followed by tacrolimus and steroids for two to four years. Findings and caveats of the study: Researchers found GvH clones in recipient marrow, and some showed up first in ileum or blood. An association linked early post-transplant HvG declines with peak circulating GvH clone levels.

Assay: immunoSEQ multiplex PCR; the TCRdb copy retains only in-frame clones and omits some. Seen here are 45,000 or so clones, roughly 90% observed once, and the top ten hold nearly 4.5%. The CDR3 is 18 amino acids. The germline CDR1 and CDR2 sequences are MGHRA and YSYEKL. The receptor was derived from a human patient who received an intestinal transplant, so some T cells may come from the graft donor. The genes are TRBV4-1 and TRBJ2-2; TRBD1 agrees at 7 bases. The sequencing here drew on PBMCs, taken 524 days after transplant. The CDR3 sequence is CVSSQVFYRGENTGELFF. The DNA for the CDR3 is TGCGTCAGCAGCCAGGTCTTTTACAGGGGCGAGAACACCGGGGAGCTGTTTTTT.